This T cell receptor (beta chain) was sequenced for a study of blood T cell repertoires in COVID-19. Study-wide context: The samples span acute and convalescent COVID-19 from the United States, Italy and Spain. Nucleic acid was either cDNA or gDNA, and it came from T cells, B-cell-depleted T cells, or PBMCs.

Germline trimming cut 8 bases from V and 1 base from J; bases unmatched to any gene: 5. Germline CDR1 and CDR2: MGHRA and YSYEKL. There are 14 residues in the CDR3. This table comes from immunoSEQ multiplex PCR, and its TCRdb copy is limited to in-frame clones, with some not included. The sample shows about 330,000 clones, about 91% of them seen only once. The specimen was peripheral blood. The sequence was collected from a man younger than 40 with COVID-19, enrolled during active disease. This chain joins TRBV4-1 and TRBJ1-1, with TRBD1 identical over 9 bases. CDR3 in DNA: TGCGCCAGCTCGAGGACAGGGGCGAACACTGAAGCTTTCTTT. It translates to CASSRTGANTEAFF.